The 12 T cell receptor beta chains below all came from one sample that was sequenced in a study of breast tumors, draining lymph nodes, adjacent tissues. MiXCR, run by TCRdb on the multiplex PCR reads, gives a single entry per CDR3 protein. The table lists 200,000 or so distinct CDR3 sequences, approximately 31% of them singletons. Breast cancer patients provided tissue from their axillary draining lymph nodes. Sequenced: axillary lymph node tissue. The receptors derive from a female donor with breast cancer. Some clones in this sample may be carry-over from other donors' samples.

The chain combines TRBV20-1 with TRBJ1-5; the match to TRBD1 covers 10 bases. The V gene end was trimmed by 3 bases and the J gene end by 7 bases; junction bases not matched to a gene: 9. Germline V gene lookup returns CDR1 DFQATT and CDR2 SNEGSKA (reference sequence). The CDR3 is made up of 15 amino acids. The CDR3 sequence: CSARVFRDRGQPQHF. Here the CDR3 DNA reads TGCAGTGCTAGGGTTTTCCGGGACAGGGGACAGCCCCAGCATTTT.

This rearrangement joins TRBV6-4 to TRBJ1-5; D might be TRBD1 (5 bases). The length of the CDR3 is 16 residues. The ends were cut back, 6 bases at V and 1 base at J, with 16 bases in the middle. CDR1 and CDR2 (germline): MRHNA, SNTAGT. The CDR3 region is CASSDAGWGSNQPQHF. Written as DNA, the CDR3 is TGTGCCAGCAGCGATGCGGGGTGGGGGAGCAATCAGCCCCAGCATTTT.

This clonotype was counted at least ten times. The rearrangement joins TRBV20-1 to TRBJ1-2; 7 nucleotides align to TRBD1. In germline, CDR1 is DFQATT, CDR2 SNEGSKA (reference sequence). CDR3 size: 12 residues. Trimming at V came to 6 bases and at J to 8 bases, leaving 9 bases not matched to a gene. CDR3 sequence (DNA): TGCAGTGCCTCGGCAGGGGGGTTAGGCTACACCTTC. This encodes CSASAGGLGYTF.

A single count supports this clonotype. The gene calls are TRBV7-9 and TRBJ1-3; D gene ambiguous. The CDR3 runs to 14 residues. Per germline, CDR1 SEHNR and CDR2 FQNEAQ (reference sequence). Trimming pared 6 bases from V and 4 bases from J, leaving 13 bases between. CDR3 protein: CASRQGRSGNTIYF. CDR3 bases: TGTGCCAGCAGACAAGGACGCTCAGGAAACACCATATATTTT.

This clonotype was detected many times. The genes are TRBV5-1 and TRBJ1-2; D is unclear. This CDR3 is built from 13 residues. Germline lookup yields CDR1 SGHRS and CDR2 YFSETQ. V was shortened by 2 bases and J by 1 base, with 6 bases between the two germline ends. The CDR3 nucleotides read TGCGCCAGCAGCTTAAACGATAACTATGGCTACACCTTC. Its translation is CASSLNDNYGYTF.

The table lists this clonotype with a few counts. The V and J genes are TRBV27 and TRBJ1-2, with a tentative D call TRBD1 (5 bases). CDR1 is MNHEY, CDR2 SMNVEV, per germline (reference sequence). This CDR3 is 14 amino acids long. V was pared by 2 bases and J by 4 bases, with 11 bases between. CDR3: CASSLRGSLYGYTF. The CDR3 nucleotides are TGTGCCAGCAGTTTAAGGGGCAGCCTCTATGGCTACACCTTC.

This clonotype was counted at least ten times. The chain uses TRBV7-8 and TRBJ2-5; weak D call: TRBD1 (5 bases). V was pared by 8 bases and J by 1 base, with 8 bases between. Per the germline V gene, CDR1 is SGHVS and CDR2 is FQNEAQ. This CDR3 is built from 12 residues. The DNA for the CDR3 is TGTGCCAGCGCGCAGGGCCAAGAGACCCAGTACTTC. Translated, it gives CASAQGQETQYF.

This rearrangement joins TRBV3-1 to TRBJ2-2; D remains ambiguous. Trimming shortened V by 0 bases and J by 1 base, and 12 bases separated the two germline ends. The CDR3 is 17 amino acids. In germline, CDR1 is LGHDT, CDR2 YNNKEL (reference sequence). CDR3 sequence (DNA): TGTGCCAGCAGCCAAGATCTGCTCAGGATGAACACCGGGGAGCTGTTTTTT. Its protein is CASSQDLLRMNTGELFF.

This clonotype was seen many times. The chain carries TRBV5-5 and TRBJ2-5; D assignment may be TRBD1 or TRBD2 (6 bases each). CDR3 size: 17 residues. Deletions cut 0 bases from V and 0 bases from J, with 15 bases between. Germline V gene data show CDR1 as SGHKS and CDR2 as YYEKEE (reference sequence). CDR3 sequence reads: CASSLVVGGPHQETQYF. The CDR3 coding sequence is TGTGCCAGCAGCTTGGTCGTTGGGGGGCCACACCAAGAGACCCAGTACTTC.

Here the CDR3 DNA reads TGTGCCAGTAGTATAACCAGGGGACGGAACACTGAAGCTTTCTTT. Protein product: CASSITRGRNTEAFF. The rearrangement uses TRBV19 and TRBJ1-1, with D possibly matching TRBD1 (6 bases). Per the germline V gene, CDR1 is LNHDA and CDR2 is SQIVND (reference sequence). V shed 2 bases and J shed 1 base, with 11 bases lying between them. The CDR3 loop spans 15 amino acids.

This clonotype came up a few times. This chain uses TRBV12-3 or TRBV12-4 with TRBJ2-7; no definite D call. The CDR3 totals 14 residues. Trimming pared 3 bases from V and 6 bases from J, leaving 15 bases between. The CDR3 nucleotides are TGTGCCAGCAGTTTCACTCTGCAAGGTAGCGAGCAGTACTTC. Protein: CASSFTLQGSEQYF.

In this sample, this clonotype turned up a few times. The chain recombines TRBV5-1 with TRBJ2-1, with D possibly TRBD1 on 6 matching bases. Germline V gene data show CDR1 as SGHRS and CDR2 as YFSETQ. Trimming stripped 0 bases from V and 3 bases from J, with 19 bases between. The CDR3 consists of 18 residues. CDR3 DNA: TGCGCCAGCAGCTTGGGAGCGACAGGACACACCCTCTACAATGAGCAGTTCTTC. This encodes CASSLGATGHTLYNEQFF.